The T cell receptor (beta chain) described here comes from a study of control samples from healthy donors and cancer patients. Data came from immunoSEQ multiplex PCR; TCRdb stores just in-frame clones and leaves some out. The table shows under 85,000 clones, with more than 80% occurring only once. The sample consisted of PBMCs. This TCR derives from a woman aged 50 to 60 with lung cancer.

In DNA form, the CDR3 reads TGTGCCACCAGTGACCGGGGACGGTTCCAAGAGACCCAGTACTTC. Translation gives CATSDRGRFQETQYF. V and J are TRBV24-1 and TRBJ2-5; D tentatively reads TRBD1 or TRBD2 (5 bases each). Germline CDR1 KGHDR, CDR2 SFDVKD. V was shortened by 4 bases and J by 1 base, with 12 bases between the two germline ends. This CDR3 is built from 15 residues.